Here is one T cell receptor beta chain with its context. What it recognizes is unknown. UMIs and sample barcodes were carried by the TCR alpha and TCR beta cDNA libraries that 5'RACE produced using constant-segment primers. TCRdb redid the calling of the 5' RACE reads with MiXCR, one entry per CDR3 protein. This sample has about 150,000 distinct CDR3 sequences; 25% to 40% occur once, and the top ten carry around 11%. CDR1 is SQVTM and CDR2 is ANQGSEA in the germline V gene. V lost 6 bases and J lost 1, with 12 bases in between. The CDR3 is made up of 13 amino acids. The data derive from a study of T-cell memory formation after mild COVID-19. Findings and caveats of the study: Day 15 to 85 contractors were CD4/CD8 balanced; later expanders leaned CD4+.

The sample consisted of PBMCs or a T cell subset sorted from them (not recorded which). The chain couples TRBV29-1 to TRBJ1-1; weak D call: TRBD1 (6 bases). This receptor was obtained from an adult woman who had mild COVID-19 (a few samples of this study predate the infection). Cell type and time point are not known. The CDR3, as DNA: TGCAGCGTGGGGCGGACAGAGAACACTGAAGCTTTCTTT. Its protein product is CSVGRTENTEAFF. Full variable domain (remainder filled in from reference TRBV29-1 and TRBJ1-1): SAVISQKPSRDICQRGTSLTIQCQVDSQVTMMFWYRQQPGQSLTLIATANQGSEATYESGFVIDKFPISRPNLTFSTLTVSNMSPEDSSIYLCSVGRTENTEAFFGQGTRLTVV.